The rows below give T cell receptor beta chains drawn from one sample of a study of cytomegalovirus exposure and HLA in healthy donors. Here immunoSEQ multiplex PCR was the method, and the copy in TCRdb shows in-frame clones only, minus some. The profile shows over 100,000 clones, 50% to 75% of them singletons. The sample consisted of PBMCs. The receptors stem from a woman aged 40 to 50 in good health and CMV-seropositive. The CDR3 runs from the conserved cysteine through the conserved F or W. A D gene is named only where the DNA matches it firmly. Clone size is shown for a subset of rows, as once, few, many or a class of expanded clone.

TRBV29-1	TRBJ2-1	NA	NA	TGCAGCGTAGGCCTATGGGGGGCCTACAATGAGCAGTTCTTC	CSVGLWGAYNEQFF
TRBV18	TRBJ1-1	NA	NA	TGTGCCAGCTCGCCAGGGAGTGACACTGAAGCTTTCTTT	CASSPGSDTEAFF
TRBV11-3	TRBJ2-5	NA	TRBD1	TGTGCCAGCAGCTCTTGGGACAGAAAAGAGACCCAGTACTTC	CASSSWDRKETQYF
TRBV6-6	TRBJ2-2	NA	NA	TGTGCCAGCAGTGGGACATTCGCGAACACCGGGGAGCTGTTTTTT	CASSGTFANTGELFF
TRBV14	TRBJ2-7	NA	NA	TGTGCCAGCAGCCGGAGGGATTCGGGGGAGCAGTACTTC	CASSRRDSGEQYF
TRBV28	TRBJ2-1	NA	TRBD2	TGTGCCAGCAGAGCTAGCGGGAGGGGTGAGCAGTTCTTC	CASRASGRGEQFF
TRBV30	TRBJ2-2	NA	NA	TGTGCCTGGAGTGTGACTCGCCAAACTGGAAAGCTGTTTTTT	CAWSVTRQTGKLFF
TRBV9	TRBJ2-5	NA	TRBD2	TGTGCCAGCAGCCCTCTAGCGGGGGAACAAGAGACCCAGTACTTC	CASSPLAGEQETQYF
TRBV29-1	TRBJ1-1	NA	NA	TGCAGCGTTGAACCATCCGGGGGTTTCGCTTTCTTT	CSVEPSGGFAFF
TRBV21-1	TRBJ2-7	few	NA	TGTGCCAGCAGCAAAGGGGGACAGGTCGTTAGTTACGAGCAGTACTTC	CASSKGGQVVSYEQYF
TRBV30	TRBJ1-2	NA	NA	TGTGCCTGGAGTGTACTTGGGGGCGGCTACACCTTC	CAWSVLGGGYTF
TRBV7-2	TRBJ1-5	NA	TRBD1	TGTGCCAGCAGCCGGACAGGGGGGAGCAATCAGCCCCAGCATTTT	CASSRTGGSNQPQHF